The entry below gives a single T cell receptor beta chain sequence along with its context. The sample originates from a study of blood T cell repertoires in COVID-19. Study details: The origin of the acute and convalescent COVID-19 samples was the United States, Italy and Spain. PBMCs, B-cell-depleted T cells, or T cells were the source of the cDNA or gDNA that made up the material.

The CDR3 runs to 16 residues. Unmatched junction bases numbered 7, after V lost 1 base and J lost 2 bases. Germline CDR1 and CDR2: MNHNS and SASEGT. The data were produced by immunoSEQ multiplex PCR, yet TCRdb's version contains in-frame clones alone and is incomplete. The sample lists about 140,000 clones, approximately 86% occurring once. The receptor's source is a human donor in a cohort sampled during active COVID-19. The chain links TRBV6-1 to TRBJ2-7; 8 positions match TRBD2. Material for sequencing was peripheral blood. The CDR3 DNA sequence: TGTGCCAGCAGTGAAGTGGGAGCGGGAGATCCCTACGAGCAGTACTTC. Protein sequence: CASSEVGAGDPYEQYF.